The rows below give T cell receptor beta chains drawn from one sample of a study of immunodeficiency. Sequencing was performed with immunoSEQ multiplex PCR; in TCRdb, only in-frame clones are kept and a portion is missing. The table lists 800 to 900 clones, 85% to 95% of them singletons. Sequencing was performed on CD4+ T cells from blood. All receptors come from a human donor in good health. Both conserved end residues are part of each CDR3. D genes are given only for firm matches. Rows may omit the clone size; those that give it use once, few, many or a size class.

>TRBJ1-4|.|TRBV5-4|once
CASSFGQGGNEKLFF
TGTGCCAGCAGCTTTGGTCAGGGCGGAAATGAAAAACTGTTTTTT
>TRBJ1-5|.|TRBV11-1|.
CALRANQPQHF
TGTGCCTTGAGGGCTAATCAGCCCCAGCATTTT
>TRBJ2-1|TRBD2|TRBV5-1|.
CASSLWGGSSYNEQFF
TGCGCCAGCAGCTTGTGGGGGGGAAGCTCCTACAATGAGCAGTTCTTC
>TRBJ1-6|.|TRBV3-1/TRBV3-2|.
CASSVVSFIHHNSPLHF
TGTGCCAGCAGCGTAGTGAGTTTCATACATCATAATTCACCCCTCCACTTT
>TRBJ1-2|.|TRBV18|once
CASSPTTSFGGSGGYTF
TGTGCCAGCTCACCTACAACATCCTTTGGGGGGAGTGGAGGCTACACCTTC
>TRBJ2-4|TRBD2|TRBV7-8|.
CASSLATSVGIAKNIQYF
TGTGCCAGCAGCTTAGCGACTAGCGTGGGAATAGCCAAAAACATTCAGTACTTC
>TRBJ1-2|.|TRBV19|.
CASSNRVIGYGYTF
TGTGCCAGTAGTAACAGGGTAATCGGTTATGGCTACACCTTC
>TRBJ2-1|.|TRBV5-3|.
CARSLNRYNEQFF
TGTGCCAGAAGCTTGAATAGGTACAATGAGCAGTTCTTC
>TRBJ2-3|TRBD2|TRBV5-1|once
CASSSLTGTSGAPGGDTQYF
TGCGCCAGCAGTTCCCTCACCGGGACTAGCGGGGCCCCGGGGGGAGATACGCAGTATTTT
>TRBJ2-3|TRBD2|TRBV15|once
CATSRDERGGTDTQYF
TGTGCCACCAGCAGAGATGAGCGGGGGGGCACAGATACGCAGTATTTT
>TRBJ1-4|.|TRBV19|few
CASKKGGLNEKLFF
TGTGCCAGTAAGAAGGGGGGACTTAATGAAAAACTGTTTTTT
>TRBJ1-2|TRBD1|TRBV24-1|.
CAASGGFNYGYTF
TGTGCCGCTTCAGGGGGGTTTAACTATGGCTACACCTTC
>TRBJ2-5|.|TRBV19|.
CASSIFESQETQYF
TGTGCCAGTAGTATTTTTGAGAGCCAAGAGACCCAGTACTTC
>TRBJ1-2|.|TRBV6-5|once
CASMAPHGYTF
TGTGCCAGCATGGCACCTCATGGCTACACCTTC
>TRBJ2-2|.|TRBV28|.
CASSRPGGWGTGELFF
TGTGCCAGCAGTAGGCCGGGGGGCTGGGGGACCGGGGAGCTGTTTTTT
>TRBJ1-4|.|TRBV5-4|.
CASSGWGDEKLFF
TGTGCCAGCAGCGGCTGGGGAGATGAAAAACTGTTTTTT
>TRBJ1-1|TRBD1|TRBV9|.
CASSAGQVNTEAFF
TGTGCCAGCAGCGCAGGACAGGTGAACACTGAAGCTTTCTTT
>TRBJ1-1|TRBD1|TRBV5-6|.
CASSLTGETEAFF
TGTGCCAGCAGCTTGACAGGGGAAACTGAAGCTTTCTTT
>TRBJ1-2|.|TRBV7-4|.
CASSLLRGLGYTF
TGTGCCAGCAGCTTACTGCGGGGCCTCGGCTACACCTTC
>TRBJ2-3|.|TRBV6-5|once
CASSKVGLPDTQYF
TGTGCCAGCAGCAAAGTGGGACTTCCCGATACGCAGTATTTT
>TRBJ2-7|TRBD2|TRBV28|.
CASSFHSGGAYEQYF
TGTGCCAGCAGTTTCCATAGCGGGGGGGCCTACGAGCAGTACTTC
>TRBJ2-3|.|TRBV20-1|.
CSAGYTDTQYF
TGCAGTGCTGGGTACACAGATACGCAGTATTTT
>TRBJ2-7|TRBD1|TRBV15|once
CATSSPGQGGFDEQYF
TGTGCCACCAGCAGCCCCGGACAGGGCGGTTTTGACGAGCAGTACTTC
>TRBJ2-3|TRBD2|TRBV5-1|.
CASSYARLASGGYTDTQYF
TGCGCCAGCAGCTATGCCCGGTTAGCTAGCGGGGGCTACACAGATACGCAGTATTTT